Listed below are T cell receptor beta chains from one sample, sequenced in a study of T cell repertoires in ileal Crohn's disease. The assay was immunoSEQ multiplex PCR, and TCRdb's table has in-frame clones only and misses some. This sample has over 4,500 clones, with about 80% found just once. Material for sequencing was ileal tissue. Receptors originate from an adult with Crohn's disease. The CDR3 runs from the conserved cysteine through the conserved F or W. The D gene is left open where the match is weak. Clone size is not always given. Where it is, it says once, few, many or a class for expanded clones.

CDR3 protein	CDR3 DNA	V gene	CDR3 length	J gene	D gene	clone size
CASSLRGLANANTGELFF	TGTGCCAGCAGCTTAAGAGGGTTAGCAAACGCGAACACCGGGGAGCTGTTTTTT	TRBV7-3	18	TRBJ2-2	-	-
CAIGGGGQNAGELFF	TGTGCCATCGGTGGGGGGGGCCAGAACGCCGGGGAGCTGTTTTTT	TRBV28	15	TRBJ2-2	-	-
CASRRDSYNEQFF	TGTGCCAGCAGACGGGACTCCTACAATGAGCAGTTCTTC	TRBV28	13	TRBJ2-1	-	-
CASSNTGEANEKLFF	TGTGCCAGCAGTAACACAGGGGAGGCTAATGAAAAACTGTTTTTT	TRBV25-1	15	TRBJ1-4	TRBD1	-
CASSLGQGVVDEQFF	TGCGCCAGCAGCTTGGGACAGGGGGTGGTCGATGAGCAGTTCTTC	TRBV5-1	15	TRBJ2-1	TRBD1	-
CASTTGSGGRNEQFF	TGCGCCAGCACCACCGGTTCGGGAGGGCGGAATGAGCAGTTCTTC	TRBV10-1	15	TRBJ2-1	TRBD2	-
CASSGGGSGSYEQYF	TGTGCCAGCAGTGGAGGCGGGAGTGGTTCCTACGAGCAGTACTTC	TRBV28	15	TRBJ2-7	TRBD2	-
CSAGQGARMNTEAFF	TGCAGCGCGGGACAGGGGGCCCGCATGAACACTGAAGCTTTCTTT	TRBV29-1	15	TRBJ1-1	TRBD1	once
CASSHRTSDFQNIQYF	TGTGCCAGCAGCCACAGGACTAGCGATTTTCAAAACATTCAGTACTTC	TRBV7-9	16	TRBJ2-4	TRBD2	-
CASSLRGGEYEQYF	TGTGCCAGCAGTTTGCGGGGGGGGGAGTACGAGCAGTACTTC	TRBV27	14	TRBJ2-7	TRBD2	-
CASSTGITGGTYNEQFF	TGCGCCAGCAGTACCGGGATCACAGGGGGCACCTACAATGAGCAGTTCTTC	TRBV10-1	17	TRBJ2-1	TRBD1	-
CASSSLAGGVNEQYF	TGTGCCAGCAGTTCACTAGCGGGAGGAGTAAACGAGCAGTACTTC	TRBV27	15	TRBJ2-7	TRBD2	-